Shown below are 18 T cell receptor beta chains from a single sample sequenced in a study of cytomegalovirus exposure and HLA in healthy donors. The PCR used 60 Vbeta and 13 Jbeta primers. Method: immunoSEQ multiplex PCR; TCRdb's copy keeps in-frame clones and lacks some. Of about 93,000 clones listed, over 70% are singletons. The material sequenced was PBMCs. These receptors were taken from a boy aged 10-17 years in good health and CMV-seronegative.

This clone came up a few times. The chain combines TRBV4-1 with TRBJ2-1; 10 bases align to TRBD1. CDR1 and CDR2 (germline): MGHRA, YSYEKL. V lost 2 bases to trimming and J lost 3 bases; unmatched junction nucleotides: 4. The CDR3 has 16 amino acids. CDR3 nucleotide sequence: TGCGCCAGCAGCCAAACGGGACAGGGGTACTACAATGAGCAGTTCTTC. It specifies CASSQTGQGYYNEQFF.

The rearrangement joins TRBV7-2 to TRBJ1-5, with D unclear. Trimming left V 1 base short and J 1 base short, with 5 bases between. The CDR3 has 14 amino acids. Germline V CDR1 and CDR2: SGHTA, FQGNSA. CDR3 region: CASSLGRSNQPQHF. CDR3 nucleotides: TGTGCCAGCAGCTTAGGCCGGAGCAATCAGCCCCAGCATTTT.

The chain combines TRBV7-9 with TRBJ2-7; TRBD2 matches 9 bases. This CDR3 has 16 amino acids. Germline-derived CDR1 and CDR2 are SEHNR and FQNEAQ (reference sequence). After removal of 5 bases from V and 0 bases from J, the junction contained 8 bases not matched to a gene. The CDR3 spells CASSRTTSGPSYEQYF. Written as DNA, the CDR3 is TGTGCCAGCAGCCGCACTACTAGCGGGCCCTCCTACGAGCAGTACTTC.

The genes are TRBV5-4 and TRBJ2-1, with a weak D call TRBD1 (7 bases). The germline gives CDR1 SGHNT, CDR2 YYREEE (reference sequence). The V and J ends lost 3 bases and 2 bases respectively, with 18 bases between them. The CDR3 extends over 17 amino acids. CDR3 in amino acids: CASSWGVGGDPYNEQFF. Written as DNA, the CDR3 is TGTGCCAGCAGCTGGGGGGTAGGGGGCGATCCCTACAATGAGCAGTTCTTC.

The chain joins TRBV29-1 to TRBJ2-7, with 8 bases lining up with TRBD2. This CDR3 spans 14 amino acids. From germline, CDR1 is SQVTM and CDR2 ANQGSEA. Losses at the gene ends were 6 bases for V and 3 bases for J; bases not matched to a gene: 10. In DNA form, the CDR3 reads TGCAGCGTCGAACTAGCGGTAGAGGGCTACGAGCAGTACTTC. Protein sequence: CSVELAVEGYEQYF.

A word on this clone: The same CDR3 also results from other DNA sequences found in this sample. CDR3 loop: CASSQDRGQPQHF. DNA for the CDR3: TGCGCCAGCAGCCAAGACAGGGGCCAGCCCCAGCATTTT. The chain links TRBV4-3 to TRBJ1-5, with a weak D call TRBD1 (6 bases). From germline, CDR1 is LGHNA and CDR2 YSLEER. V gave up 0 bases and J gave up 7 bases, with 7 bases separating them. The CDR3 is 13 residues long.

This clone was seen a handful of times. The V gene is TRBV2, the J gene TRBJ2-1; possibly TRBD2 for D (7 bases). The V and J ends lost 11 bases and 10 bases respectively, with 15 bases between them. The germline V gene has CDR1 SNHLY and CDR2 FYNNEI. The CDR3 has 11 amino acids. CDR3 in amino acids: CAWGGRIEQFF. CDR3 coding DNA: TGTGCCTGGGGGGGCAGGATAGAGCAGTTCTTC.

The chain couples TRBV10-1 to TRBJ2-7; D not resolved. This CDR3 has 12 amino acids. CDR1 WNHNN and CDR2 SYGVQD come from the germline V gene (reference sequence). The V end lost 1 base, the J end lost 6 bases, and 7 bases lay between the germline ends. The CDR3 region has the DNA TGCGCCAGCAGTGAGTTGCGAGGCGAGCAGTACTTC. Encoded protein: CASSELRGEQYF.

V and J are TRBV7-2 and TRBJ2-5; D not resolved. Trimming cost V 4 bases and J 0 bases, with 3 bases left between them. The CDR3 has 12 residues. CDR1 SGHTA and CDR2 FQGNSA come from the germline V gene. The CDR3 coding sequence is TGTGCCAGCAGCTCTTACCAAGAGACCCAGTACTTC. This encodes CASSSYQETQYF.

The rearrangement uses TRBV4-2 and TRBJ2-7; 8 bases map to TRBD1. Germline V gives CDR1 LGHNA, CDR2 YNFKEQ. The junction had 10 bases not matched to a gene; V was cut back by 0 bases and J by 0 bases. CDR3 length: 18 amino acids. CDR3 sequence reads: CASSQDSVAGGDSYEQYF. The CDR3 DNA follows: TGTGCCAGCAGCCAAGATTCAGTGGCAGGGGGCGACTCCTACGAGCAGTACTTC.

The rearrangement links TRBV7-2 to TRBJ2-7; 10 nucleotides align to TRBD1. Germline loops: CDR1 SGHTA, CDR2 FQGNSA. The CDR3 spans 16 residues. Germline trimming cut 1 base from V and 2 bases from J; bases unmatched to any gene: 5. The CDR3 loop reads CASSLETGTGAYEQYF. The CDR3 bases are TGTGCCAGCAGCTTAGAGACGGGGACAGGGGCCTACGAGCAGTACTTC.

The V and J genes are TRBV4-3 and TRBJ2-3; a possible D gene is TRBD2 (5 bases). CDR1 is LGHNA and CDR2 is YSLEER in the germline V gene. The length of the CDR3 is 15 residues. Between the trimmed V and J ends, which lost 1 base and 1 base, there was a span of 9 bases. CDR3 sequence reads: CASSQGTFRTDTQYF. The DNA of the CDR3 is TGCGCCAGCAGCCAAGGGACTTTCCGCACAGATACGCAGTATTTT.

The chain joins TRBV30 to TRBJ1-1; D ambiguous. This CDR3 spans 11 amino acids. Germline V gene data show CDR1 as GTSNPN and CDR2 as SVGIG (reference sequence). The chain's CDR3 is CGGGKVTEAFF. The CDR3 nucleotides read TGTGGGGGAGGGAAGGTCACTGAAGCTTTCTTT.

This sequence joins TRBV28 and TRBJ2-3, with 7 bases lining up with TRBD2. The CDR3 length is 14 residues. The V segment lost 5 bases and the J segment 0 bases; nucleotides outside the gene matches: 2. Germline CDR1 reads MDHEN; CDR2 reads SYDVKM. Here the CDR3 DNA reads TGTGCCAGCAGTGGCGGGGGTAGCACAGATACGCAGTATTTT. Translated, it gives CASSGGGSTDTQYF.

The chain's CDR3 is CASSQDRTAGKREQYF. The CDR3 nucleotides read TGCGCCAGCAGCCAAGATAGGACAGCTGGCAAACGCGAGCAGTACTTC. J is TRBJ2-7 and V is TRBV4-3, with D perhaps matching TRBD1 (6 bases). Trimming shortened V by 0 bases and J by 6 bases, and 18 bases separated the two germline ends. The CDR3 consists of 16 residues. The germline gives CDR1 LGHNA, CDR2 YSLEER.

The rearrangement links TRBV6-1 to TRBJ2-1; TRBD2 agrees at 7 bases. The germline CDR1 and CDR2 sequences are MNHNS and SASEGT. The CDR3 runs to 14 residues. The ends lost 0 bases at V and 7 bases at J; junction bases unmatched: 3. The CDR3 reads CASSEAPGGNEQFF. CDR3 sequence (DNA): TGTGCCAGCAGTGAAGCTCCCGGGGGGAATGAGCAGTTCTTC.

Note on this clone: Other DNA sequences in the same sample also yield this CDR3. The genes are TRBV7-9 and TRBJ1-5; D is perhaps TRBD1 (6 bases). CDR3 length equals 14 residues. CDR1 is SEHNR, CDR2 FQNEAQ, per germline (reference sequence). The V gene lost 2 bases and the J gene lost 4 bases, with 9 bases spanning the gap. CDR3 residues: CASSLQGSNQPQHF. Here the CDR3 DNA reads TGTGCCAGCAGCTTACAGGGGAGTAATCAGCCCCAGCATTTT.

This chain connects TRBV15 to TRBJ2-3; 10 bases match TRBD2. Per the germline V gene, CDR1 is LNHNV and CDR2 is YYDKDF (reference sequence). This CDR3 region has 14 residues. Trimming removed 0 bases from V and 8 bases from J; junction bases left unmatched: 2. The CDR3 DNA reads TGTGCCACCAGCAGAGACCTAGCGGGAGTTACGCAGTATTTT. Translation: CATSRDLAGVTQYF.